The clone carrying this T cell receptor beta chain came up many times. Its target is not known. The data belong to a study of identical twins. Study-wide findings and caveats: Within monozygotic twins, out-of-frame TCR alpha sharing was underestimated by the models. In cord blood, abundant beta clonotypes had fewer insertions; memory showed no trend. Low generation probability was overrepresented in out-of-frame alpha sequences shared by twins.

The CDR3 runs 15 residues. V shed 7 bases and J 0 bases; nucleotides not matched to a gene: 4. One entry per CDR3 protein, called by TCRdb with MiXCR from the 5' RACE reads. The sample holds approximately 500,000 distinct CDR3 sequences, roughly 26% seen once. The data also belong to a second study, concerning T cells expressing NK-cell markers.

This chain joins TRBV12-3 or TRBV12-4 and TRBJ2-3; 10 bases match TRBD2. Source material: CD4+ T cells sorted from blood. This receptor was obtained from a woman aged 18 to 35 in good health. CDR3 region: CASTQLAGSTDTQYF. DNA of the CDR3: TGTGCCAGCACCCAACTAGCGGGAAGCACAGATACGCAGTATTTT.